The 24 T cell receptor beta chains below were found in one sample sequenced in a study of shared clonotypes between healthy human individuals (dated by TCRdb to the early 2020s). Library construction relied on the immunoSEQ multiplex PCR assay. TCRdb carries this immuneACCESS record with in-frame sequences only. Its versions omit some clonotypes, under half of them owing to an unresolved V gene in the studies checked, with the rest unexplained. The sample table contains over a million clones; only one count was recorded for about 96% of them. In total, the top ten clones hold roughly 1.1% of the sample. Material for sequencing was naive CD4+ T cells sorted from blood. Taken with the paper, the label for cell subset or site translates to: CD45RA+ positively selected. Receptors were obtained from a man in his thirties or forties in good health.

The genes are TRBV9 and TRBJ2-1; 13 bases fit TRBD2. In germline, CDR1 is SGDLS, CDR2 YYNGEE. The ends lost 7 bases at V and 6 bases at J; junction bases unmatched: 4. This CDR3 has 14 amino acids. The CDR3 spells CASGGLAGVNEQFF. The DNA of the CDR3 is TGTGCCAGCGGAGGACTAGCGGGAGTCAATGAGCAGTTCTTC.

In the case of this clone: The identical CDR3 is also encoded by other nucleotide sequences in the sample. The chain uses TRBV18 and TRBJ2-1; D is unresolved. Trimming left V 6 bases short and J 6 bases short, with 9 bases between. Germline V gene data show CDR1 as KGHSH and CDR2 as LQKENI. The CDR3 extends over 12 amino acids. CDR3 in amino acids: CASSPKGNEQFF. DNA for the CDR3: TGTGCCAGCTCCCCTAAGGGCAATGAGCAGTTCTTC.

V gene TRBV6-6 combines with J gene TRBJ1-4; D might be TRBD1 (6 bases). The CDR3 totals 15 residues. In germline, CDR1 is MNHNY, CDR2 SVGAGI (reference sequence). Trimming cost V 5 bases and J 8 bases, with 18 bases left between them. The CDR3 here is CASSPLGGGKEKLFF. For the CDR3, the DNA is TGTGCCAGCAGTCCCCTCGGGGGCGGAAAGGAAAAACTGTTTTTT.

The chain is built from TRBV9 and TRBJ1-5, with D possibly being TRBD1 (5 bases). V shed 4 bases and J shed 4 bases, with 12 bases lying between them. The germline gives CDR1 SGDLS, CDR2 YYNGEE. The CDR3 contains 14 residues. This chain's CDR3 is CASSLGTGNQPQHF. In nucleotides, the CDR3 is TGTGCCAGCAGCCTTGGGACGGGGAATCAGCCCCAGCATTTT.

Concerning this clone itself: A junction end diverges from the germline sequence, so it may reflect a read error. The chain links TRBV28 to TRBJ2-7, with 7 bases matching TRBD2. This CDR3 contains 11 residues. The germline V gene encodes CDR1 MDHEN and CDR2 SYDVKM. The CDR3 nucleotides read TGTGCCAGCAGTTTCTCCGGGGGGACCACTTTC. The encoded protein is CASSFSGGTTF.

The chain joins TRBV28 to TRBJ2-7; 8 bases are shared with TRBD1. CDR1 is MDHEN, CDR2 SYDVKM, per germline. V was pared by 5 bases and J by 3 bases, with 12 bases of the junction left unmatched. CDR3 length: 16 residues. The CDR3 DNA follows: TGTGCCAGCAGTATCCTGCCTGGGGGACAGGTCTACGAGCAGTACTTC. This sequence encodes CASSILPGGQVYEQYF.

The rearrangement links TRBV29-1 to TRBJ1-2; 9 nucleotides agree with TRBD1. From germline, CDR1 is SQVTM and CDR2 ANQGSEA. J gave up 7 bases and V 7 bases, and 4 bases lay outside the gene matches. This CDR3 is built from 11 residues. The CDR3, as DNA: TGCAGCGACGGGACAGGGCTTGGCTACACCTTC. This gives the protein CSDGTGLGYTF.

The V gene is TRBV6-6, the J gene TRBJ2-1; D perhaps matches TRBD2 (5 bases). From germline, CDR1 is MNHNY and CDR2 SVGAGI (reference sequence). V lost 6 bases, J lost 8 bases, and 17 bases lay in between. The CDR3 is 14 amino acids. CDR3 bases: TGTGCCAGCAGATTTGAGGGAGAGGTGCATGAGCAGTTCTTC. It specifies CASRFEGEVHEQFF.

This chain connects TRBV12-5 to TRBJ2-3; 7 bases fit TRBD1. The trim removed 7 bases at V and 0 bases at J, leaving 4 bases unmatched. The CDR3 sequence is 14 residues long. The V gene's germline CDR1 is LGHNT and CDR2 FRNRAP. The CDR3 loop reads CASAPDRSTDTQYF. The CDR3 DNA reads as TGTGCTAGTGCCCCGGACAGGAGCACAGATACGCAGTATTTT.

The V gene is TRBV7-3, the J gene TRBJ2-1; maybe TRBD2 (5 bases). Germline V lookup: CDR1 SGHTA, CDR2 FQGTGA. V shed 5 bases and J shed 9 bases, with 20 bases lying between them. CDR3 length: 15 amino acids. This chain's CDR3 is CASSASFSSAGEQFF. CDR3 sequence (DNA): TGTGCCAGCAGCGCTAGCTTCTCCTCCGCAGGTGAGCAGTTCTTC.

The chain recombines TRBV12-5 with TRBJ2-3, with D hard to call. This CDR3 is built from 13 residues. V shed 1 base and J shed 7 bases, with 9 bases lying between them. In germline, CDR1 is LGHNT, CDR2 FRNRAP. The CDR3 region has the DNA TGTGCTAGTGGTTTGGACGGCATTTATACGCAGTATTTT. It yields the protein CASGLDGIYTQYF.

The chain combines TRBV7-9 with TRBJ2-2; the D gene is possibly TRBD1 (6 bases). The germline V gene encodes CDR1 SEHNR and CDR2 FQNEAQ (reference sequence). This CDR3 comprises 14 residues. Between the trimmed V and J ends, which lost 4 bases and 1 base, there was a span of 7 bases. Written as DNA, the CDR3 is TGTGCCAGCAGCTCGGGACAGAACACCGGGGAGCTGTTTTTT. This gives the protein CASSSGQNTGELFF.

As for this clone: A much larger clone lies a single base off, so this may be a read error. This rearrangement joins TRBV9 to TRBJ2-7, with D perhaps TRBD2 (5 bases). The CDR3 runs 16 residues. The ends were cut back, 6 bases at V and 2 bases at J, with 21 bases in the middle. CDR1 SGDLS and CDR2 YYNGEE come from the germline V gene. For the CDR3, the DNA is TGTGCCAGCAACGTGGATATGATAGCGACCGCCTACGAGCAGTACTTC. Protein: CASNVDMIATAYEQYF.

The V and J genes are TRBV10-2 and TRBJ1-4; D call uncertain. The CDR3 spans 12 residues. Germline loops: CDR1 WSHSY, CDR2 SAAADI. V was shortened by 3 bases and J by 5 bases, with 4 bases between the two germline ends. Here the CDR3 DNA reads TGCGCCAGCAGTGATTACAATGAAAAACTGTTTTTT. It encodes CASSDYNEKLFF.

This CDR3 is CASRSGVLTYEQYF. Here the CDR3 DNA reads TGCGCCAGCAGATCCGGGGTCCTCACCTACGAGCAGTACTTC. The J gene is TRBJ2-7, the V gene TRBV23-1; D is possibly TRBD2 (5 bases). TRBV23-1 is labeled an ORF, and its function is uncertain. This CDR3 is 14 amino acids long. Between the trimmed V and J ends, which lost 6 bases and 2 bases, there was a span of 14 bases.

V usage is TRBV18 and J usage is TRBJ2-1; D may be TRBD2 (5 bases). V was cut by 0 bases and J by 4 bases, with 13 bases left in between. CDR1 and CDR2 from the germline V gene are KGHSH and LQKENI. The CDR3 is made up of 16 amino acids. CDR3 DNA sequence: TGTGCCAGCTCACCACCACTTGGCGGGTTATACAATGAGCAGTTCTTC. As protein: CASSPPLGGLYNEQFF.

Note on this clone: This specimen includes other DNA sequences encoding the same CDR3. In nucleotides, the CDR3 is TGTGCCAGCAGCTCCGTCTCCTACGAGCAGTACTTC. This codes for CASSSVSYEQYF. The chain links TRBV28 to TRBJ2-7, with no clear D. The CDR3 length is 12 residues. CDR1 MDHEN and CDR2 SYDVKM come from the germline V gene. The germline V and J ends were trimmed by 6 bases and 0 bases, with 6 bases remaining between them.

The chain combines TRBV10-1 with TRBJ2-7; D possibly corresponds to TRBD2 (6 bases). In germline, CDR1 is WNHNN, CDR2 SYGVQD (reference sequence). V was trimmed by 9 bases and J by 4 bases, leaving 7 bases between them. CDR3 length: 10 residues. CDR3 nucleotide sequence: TGCGCCAGAGGGAGGTACGAGCAGTACTTC. Translating gives CARGRYEQYF.

J is TRBJ2-2 and V is TRBV30, with D unclear. Trimming pared 7 bases from V and 6 bases from J, leaving 18 bases between. The CDR3 contains 14 residues. CDR1 is GTSNPN and CDR2 is SVGIG in the germline V gene (reference sequence). CDR3 sequence reads: CAFRTGAGAGELFF. The CDR3 nucleotides are TGTGCCTTTAGAACGGGCGCTGGAGCCGGGGAGCTGTTTTTT.

J is TRBJ2-5 and V is TRBV5-5, with TRBD1 matching 8 bases. In germline, CDR1 is SGHKS, CDR2 YYEKEE (reference sequence). Trimming at V came to 3 bases and at J to 4 bases, leaving 5 bases not matched to a gene. This CDR3 is 14 amino acids long. CDR3 sequence reads: CASSSGQVVETQYF. In nucleotides, the CDR3 is TGTGCCAGCAGCTCGGGACAGGTGGTAGAGACCCAGTACTTC.

V gene TRBV21-1 combines with J gene TRBJ2-5; TRBD1, the table's D call, was not compared with the DNA. TRBV21-1 is shown as a pseudogene. This CDR3 contains 14 residues. The CDR3 DNA is TGTGCCAGCAGCCGGGACAGAAGCCAAGAGACCCAGTACTTC. Protein product: CASSRDRSQETQYF.

This clone was recorded only once. The chain couples TRBV7-9 to TRBJ1-4, with D hard to call. Germline assignment: CDR1 SEHNR and CDR2 FQNEAQ (reference sequence). The CDR3 contains 18 residues. Trimming shortened V by 5 bases and J by 8 bases, and 27 bases separated the two germline ends. The CDR3 DNA sequence: TGTGCCAGCAGCCCGGGTTCGGGAAGGTTGGCACTAGAAGAAAAACTGTTTTTT. This encodes CASSPGSGRLALEEKLFF.

This chain uses TRBV6-5 with TRBJ1-5, with D unresolved. CDR1 and CDR2 from the germline V gene are MNHEY and SVGAGI. The V gene lost 0 bases and the J gene lost 1 base, with 10 bases spanning the gap. The CDR3 length is 16 residues. DNA of the CDR3: TGTGCCAGCAGTTACTCAAAGGTGGCCAGCAATCAGCCCCAGCATTTT. This encodes CASSYSKVASNQPQHF.

This chain links TRBV7-9 with TRBJ2-7; 7 bases match TRBD2. There are 18 residues in the CDR3. J was trimmed by 3 bases and V by 5 bases; bases with no gene match: 19. Germline V CDR1 and CDR2: SEHNR, FQNEAQ (reference sequence). The CDR3 loop reads CASSPPPAASGMFYEQYF. DNA of the CDR3: TGTGCCAGCAGCCCCCCACCGGCGGCTAGCGGAATGTTCTACGAGCAGTACTTC. The entire variable domain, with the rest obtained from reference TRBV7-9 and TRBJ2-7, is as follows: DTGVSQNPRHKITKRGQNVTFRCDPISEHNRLYWYRQTLGQGPEFLTYFQNEAQLEKSRLLSDRFSAERPKGSFSTLEIQRTEQGDSAMYLCASSPPPAASGMFYEQYFGPGTRLTVT.